These 2 T cell receptor beta chains came from one sample sequenced in a study of shared clonotypes between healthy human individuals. Only in-frame clones appear in the TCRdb table, and some are missing; sequencing was by immunoSEQ multiplex PCR. The sample has about 1.5 million clones, about 96% seen once. The source material was naive CD4+ T cells sorted from blood. Indicated subset: CD45RA+ positively selected. The receptors shown here come from a man aged 30 to 39 in good health.

This chain links TRBV5-1 with TRBJ2-7, with unresolved D. V was pared by 4 bases and J by 2 bases, with 13 bases between. The germline V gene encodes CDR1 SGHRS and CDR2 YFSETQ. The CDR3 contains 14 residues. CDR3 sequence: CASSARGTAYEQYF. In DNA form, the CDR3 reads TGCGCCAGCAGCGCCCGCGGCACCGCCTACGAGCAGTACTTC.

The chain combines TRBV18 with TRBJ2-6, with D unresolved. Between the trimmed V and J ends, which lost 10 bases and 1 base, there was a span of 5 bases. The CDR3 totals 12 residues. Germline CDR1 and CDR2: KGHSH and LQKENI. The DNA for the CDR3 is TGTGCCACCCAATCTGGGGCCAACGTCCTGACTTTC. Its protein is CATQSGANVLTF.